This TCR beta chain was found in a study of cytomegalovirus exposure and HLA in healthy donors. The PCR made use of 60 Vbeta and 13 Jbeta primers. The protocol was immunoSEQ multiplex PCR, while the TCRdb copy is restricted to in-frame clones and leaves out a portion. The sample records tens of thousands of clones, about 69% being singletons. This clone has only a few counts. Its antigen is undetermined. The V segment lost 5 bases and the J segment 4 bases; nucleotides outside the gene matches: 1. In germline, CDR1 is SNHLY, CDR2 FYNNEI. This CDR3 contains 12 residues. General study points: A few of the chains that were CMV-associated were confirmed in vitro to be specific for CMV antigens. Among the sequence variants, a highly shared cluster was likely an artifact of sequencing. Investigators reported 150 to 200 TCR beta chains as tied to cytomegalovirus.

This sequence joins TRBV2 and TRBJ1-2; 7 bases are a match to TRBD1. The material sequenced was PBMCs. This receptor was obtained from a middle-aged woman in good health and CMV-seropositive. The CDR3 spells CASSRQGYGYTF. CDR3 in DNA: TGTGCCAGCAGTCGACAGGGCTATGGCTACACCTTC.